These 24 T cell receptor beta chains originate from one sample sequenced in a study of PD-1 blockade in classical Hodgkin lymphoma. Clones were sequenced by immunoSEQ multiplex PCR, and TCRdb holds only the in-frame ones, with some missing. The profile shows about 31,000 clones, around 80% of them singletons. The time point was: cycle 4 day 1 (C4D1), after around six weeks of nivolumab. Each patient's relapse followed autologous stem cell transplantation, and brentuximab vedotin exposure varied. The source was peripheral blood mononuclear cells (PBMCs), collected before the fourth cycle of nivolumab. These receptors all stem from a human donor with classical Hodgkin lymphoma.

This sequence joins TRBV18 and TRBJ1-1; 7 bases are a match to TRBD1. Germline CDR1 reads KGHSH; CDR2 reads LQKENI. V lost 3 bases and J lost 2; bases outside the gene matches: 3. CDR3 size: 14 residues. In nucleotides, the CDR3 is TGTGCCAGCTCACCCCGGACAGGTAACACTGAAGCTTTCTTT. Residues: CASSPRTGNTEAFF.

The chain employs TRBV6-1 and TRBJ2-1; 9 bases fit TRBD2. V gave up 7 bases and J gave up 8 bases; unmatched junction bases: 6. CDR1 MNHNS and CDR2 SASEGT come from the germline V gene. The CDR3 is made up of 13 amino acids. The CDR3 DNA sequence: TGTGCCAGCACGGGGACTAGCTTGCATGAGCAGTTCTTC. Residues: CASTGTSLHEQFF.

The V gene is TRBV6-5, the J gene TRBJ1-1, with TRBD1 matching over 7 bases. CDR3 length: 13 residues. Losses at the gene ends were 6 bases for V and 4 bases for J; bases not matched to a gene: 5. The germline gives CDR1 MNHEY, CDR2 SVGAGI. The CDR3 DNA sequence: TGTGCCAGCAGGATCGCAGGGGGCACTGAAGCTTTCTTT. Encoded protein: CASRIAGGTEAFF.

V gene TRBV27 combines with J gene TRBJ2-5; D perhaps matches TRBD2 (6 bases). The CDR3 is 15 amino acids. V shed 2 bases and J shed 3 bases, with 13 bases lying between them. Germline CDR1 is MNHEY and CDR2 is SMNVEV (reference sequence). Here the CDR3 reads CASSLAWGGEETQYF. The CDR3 coding sequence is TGTGCCAGCAGTTTAGCCTGGGGAGGAGAAGAGACCCAGTACTTC.

This rearrangement joins TRBV27 to TRBJ2-6; D remains unclear. Germline values: CDR1 MNHEY, CDR2 SMNVEV (reference sequence). The CDR3 is made up of 14 amino acids. Trimming shortened V by 5 bases and J by 3 bases, and 8 bases separated the two germline ends. The CDR3 loop is CASSIEFGANVLTF. Here the CDR3 DNA reads TGTGCCAGCAGTATAGAGTTTGGGGCCAACGTCCTGACTTTC. The full variable domain, with the rest looked up from reference TRBV27 and TRBJ2-6, is EAQVTQNPRYLITVTGKKLTVTCSQNMNHEYMSWYRQDPGLGLRQIYYSMNVEVTDKGDVPEGYKVSRKEKRNFPLILESPSPNQTSLYFCASSIEFGANVLTFGAGSRLTVL.

This chain connects TRBV5-1 to TRBJ2-2, with TRBD1 matching 7 bases. CDR3 length: 15 residues. The junction had 2 bases not matched to a gene; V was cut back by 3 bases and J by 0 bases. The germline V gene encodes CDR1 SGHRS and CDR2 YFSETQ. The CDR3 is CASSSGTANTGELFF. The CDR3 DNA reads as TGCGCCAGCAGCTCCGGGACAGCGAACACCGGGGAGCTGTTTTTT.

This chain links TRBV19 with TRBJ2-2, with D possibly matching TRBD2 (6 bases). Between the trimmed V and J ends, which lost 2 bases and 5 bases, there was a span of 9 bases. Looked up from germline, CDR1 is LNHDA and CDR2 is SQIVND (reference sequence). The CDR3 covers 14 residues. CDR3 amino acids: CASSIRGGTGELFF. CDR3 nucleotide sequence: TGTGCCAGTAGTATACGTGGGGGGACCGGGGAGCTGTTTTTT. The full variable domain, in which reference TRBV19 and TRBJ2-2 provide the parts outside the CDR3, is DGGITQSPKYLFRKEGQNVTLSCEQNLNHDAMYWYRQDPGQGLRLIYYSQIVNDFQKGDIAEGYSVSREKKESFPLTVTSAQKNPTAFYLCASSIRGGTGELFFGEGSRLTVL.

The V call is TRBV28, the J call TRBJ1-1, with D hard to call. Germline CDR1 MDHEN, CDR2 SYDVKM. This CDR3 region has 12 residues. Trimming stripped 3 bases from V and 10 bases from J, with 12 bases between. The DNA of the CDR3 is TGTGCCAGCAGTTTGAGGCTGCCGTCAGCTTTCTTT. It yields the protein CASSLRLPSAFF.

The gene calls are TRBV11-2 and TRBJ1-2; D gene ambiguous. The CDR3 runs to 13 residues. Germline CDR1 and CDR2: SGHAT and FQNNGV. The V gene lost 0 bases and the J gene lost 1 base, with 3 bases spanning the gap. CDR3 in DNA: TGTGCCAGCAGCTTAGATCTTAACTATGGCTACACCTTC. Translation: CASSLDLNYGYTF.

The rearrangement uses TRBV13 and TRBJ2-2; D is ambiguous. Per germline, CDR1 PRHDT and CDR2 FYEKMQ (reference sequence). This CDR3 contains 14 residues. V gave up 5 bases and J gave up 0 bases, with 7 bases separating them. The CDR3 DNA sequence: TGTGCCAGCAGCGTAGTAGCGAACACCGGGGAGCTGTTTTTT. This gives the protein CASSVVANTGELFF. The whole variable domain, filled in from reference TRBV13 and TRBJ2-2, reads AAGVIQSPRHLIKEKRETATLKCYPIPRHDTVYWYQQGPGQDPQFLISFYEKMQSDKGSIPDRFSAQQFSDYHSELNMSSLELGDSALYFCASSVVANTGELFFGEGSRLTVL.

The chain employs TRBV21-1 and TRBJ2-1; the table assigns TRBD1, which was not confirmed against the DNA. TRBV21-1 constitutes a pseudogene. The CDR3 totals 13 residues. The CDR3 nucleotides read TGTGCCAGCAGCGGAGGACAGGGGCATGAGCAGTTCTTC. Protein product: CASSGGQGHEQFF.

The chain carries TRBV13 and TRBJ1-1, with 10 positions matching TRBD1. Per germline, CDR1 PRHDT and CDR2 FYEKMQ (reference sequence). V was clipped by 5 bases and J by 6 bases; unmatched bases: 21. The length of the CDR3 is 19 residues. The CDR3 spells CASSLATDRGHGRFAEAFF. CDR3 in DNA: TGTGCCAGCAGCCTAGCCACCGACAGGGGGCACGGGAGGTTCGCTGAAGCTTTCTTT.

The sample holds one count of this clone. This chain's CDR3 is CASSLAPGQGPNYGYTF. In DNA form, the CDR3 reads TGCGCCAGCAGCTTGGCACCGGGACAGGGCCCAAACTATGGCTACACCTTC. V usage is TRBV5-1 and J usage is TRBJ1-2; TRBD1 matches 9 bases. V dropped 0 bases and J dropped 2; count of bases not matched to a gene: 8. Per the germline V gene, CDR1 is SGHRS and CDR2 is YFSETQ. The CDR3 runs 17 residues.

V usage is TRBV6-6 and J usage is TRBJ2-7; 9 bases match TRBD1. Germline-derived CDR1 and CDR2 are MNHNY and SVGAGI (reference sequence). The CDR3 covers 14 residues. The V and J ends lost 5 bases and 1 base, in that order; junction bases with no gene match: 3. The CDR3 region is CASSQGQGSYEQYF. The DNA for the CDR3 is TGTGCCAGCAGTCAGGGACAGGGTTCCTACGAGCAGTACTTC.

In nucleotides, the CDR3 is TGTGCCAGCAGCGTAGGAGCGGGAGCCTACGAGCAGTACTTC. The encoded protein is CASSVGAGAYEQYF. J is TRBJ2-7 and V is TRBV9; 8 bases are shared with TRBD2. The CDR3 sequence is 14 residues long. Germline-derived CDR1 and CDR2 are SGDLS and YYNGEE. J gave up 2 bases and V 0 bases, and 1 base lay outside the gene matches.

The V call is TRBV6-1, the J call TRBJ1-1; D gene uncertain. The V gene's germline CDR1 is MNHNS and CDR2 SASEGT. The V end lost 5 bases, the J end lost 0 bases, and 10 bases lay between the germline ends. The CDR3 covers 14 residues. The CDR3 region has the DNA TGTGCCAGCAGTAAGGACCGGATGAACACTGAAGCTTTCTTT. It specifies CASSKDRMNTEAFF.

V gene TRBV7-8 combines with J gene TRBJ2-3, with 11 positions matching TRBD2. The length of the CDR3 is 17 residues. The junction had 4 bases not matched to a gene; V was cut back by 0 bases and J by 2 bases. Germline V CDR1 and CDR2: SGHVS, FQNEAQ. The CDR3 sequence: CASSLASSGRFTDTQYF. As DNA, the CDR3 is TGTGCCAGCAGCTTAGCGTCTAGCGGGAGGTTCACAGATACGCAGTATTTT.

In its sample, this clone is medium-sized. The J gene is TRBJ2-2, the V gene TRBV5-6; D is unclear. V gave up 2 bases and J gave up 5 bases, with 10 bases separating them. This CDR3 is built from 14 residues. The germline V gene has CDR1 SGHDT and CDR2 YYEEEE. This CDR3 reads CASSFGRSTGELFF. Written as DNA, the CDR3 is TGTGCCAGCAGCTTCGGGCGTTCAACCGGGGAGCTGTTTTTT.

This clone was seen a single time. The chain recombines TRBV2 with TRBJ2-7; TRBD1 agrees at 9 bases. CDR1 and CDR2 (germline): SNHLY, FYNNEI. The CDR3 consists of 14 residues. Losses at the gene ends were 6 bases for V and 3 bases for J; bases not matched to a gene: 6. The DNA for the CDR3 is TGTGCCAGCAGGGCCGGGACAGGGTTCTACGAGCAGTACTTC. This gives the protein CASRAGTGFYEQYF.

The gene calls are TRBV28 and TRBJ1-2; D gene unclear. Germline loops: CDR1 MDHEN, CDR2 SYDVKM. With 4 bases removed from V and 1 base from J, the gap between germline ends came to 13 bases. CDR3 size: 15 residues. CDR3 loop: CASSWMMGNNYGYTF. CDR3 bases: TGTGCCAGCAGTTGGATGATGGGGAATAACTATGGCTACACCTTC.

The V and J genes are TRBV28 and TRBJ1-2; D is unresolved. V gave up 6 bases and J gave up 2 bases, with 7 bases separating them. The CDR3 has 12 amino acids. In germline, CDR1 is MDHEN, CDR2 SYDVKM. The CDR3 nucleotides are TGTGCCAGCAGGTTGGGGAACTATGGCTACACCTTC. This gives the protein CASRLGNYGYTF.

The V call is TRBV28, the J call TRBJ1-1, with D possibly TRBD1 on 5 matching bases. The CDR3 is 12 amino acids. Germline V gene data show CDR1 as MDHEN and CDR2 as SYDVKM. This CDR3 reads CVAGGTDTEAFF. As DNA, the CDR3 is TGTGTCGCGGGGGGTACGGACACTGAAGCTTTCTTT.

This chain joins TRBV11-2 and TRBJ1-3; D uncertain. Germline CDR1 and CDR2: SGHAT and FQNNGV. The CDR3 is 13 residues long. The V end was cut by 1 base, the J end by 8 bases, with 9 bases between. The CDR3 loop is CASSLGDQDTIYF. The DNA of the CDR3 is TGTGCCAGCAGCTTAGGGGATCAGGACACCATATATTTT.

This clone turned up a few times. The rearrangement uses TRBV2 and TRBJ2-2; the match to TRBD1 covers 7 bases. From germline, CDR1 is SNHLY and CDR2 FYNNEI. This CDR3 region has 17 residues. With 6 bases clipped from V and 0 bases from J, the junction kept 10 bases outside the gene matches. This CDR3 reads CASRIYGQGANTGELFF. The CDR3 DNA sequence: TGTGCCAGCAGGATATACGGCCAGGGGGCGAACACCGGGGAGCTGTTTTTT. Together with reference TRBV2 and TRBJ2-2, the CDR3 gives the full variable domain: EPEVTQTPSHQVTQMGQEVILRCVPISNHLYFYWYRQILGQKVEFLVSFYNNEISEKSEIFDDQFSVERPDGSNFTLKIRSTKLEDSAMYFCASRIYGQGANTGELFFGEGSRLTVL.